A single sample is the source of the 29 T cell receptor beta chains below, sequenced in a study of T cell clonality in common variable immunodeficiency. TCRdb keeps only in-frame clones here, not all; method: immunoSEQ multiplex PCR. Recorded here are about 60,000 clones, none singletons. The sequencing sample was made of peripheral blood mononuclear cells. The receptors come from a person aged 18 to 70 in good health.

This clone was counted many times. With the read ending 3 residues before the CDR3 end, the germline J gene is used to fill in that end. This chain joins TRBV20-1 and TRBJ1-5; 10 nucleotides line up with TRBD1. Trimming removed 0 bases from V and 0 bases from J; junction bases left unmatched: 11. CDR3 size: 19 residues. CDR1 DFQATT and CDR2 SNEGSKA come from the germline V gene (reference sequence). The CDR3 spells CSARDHGDRGTYSNQPQHF. CDR3 bases read: TGCAGTGCTAGAGATCACGGGGACAGGGGCACGTATAGCAATCAGCCC.

To note about this clone: The DNA ends 3 residues before the CDR3 does, and the rest of the CDR3 is filled in from the germline J gene. V gene TRBV10-2 combines with J gene TRBJ1-5, with a tentative D call TRBD1 (5 bases). In germline, CDR1 is WSHSY, CDR2 SAAADI. CDR3 length: 15 residues. V was trimmed by 5 bases and J by 0 bases, leaving 11 bases between them. CDR3 bases read: TGCGCCAGCAGTAAGGGGAGGGATAGCAATCAGCCC. Translated: CASSKGRDSNQP. The entire CDR3 sequence reads CASSKGRDSNQPQHF.

This clone showed up many times. The read stops 3 residues short of the end of the CDR3; the missing end is completed from the germline J gene. This rearrangement joins TRBV7-9 to TRBJ2-4; 10 nucleotides line up with TRBD1. Germline V gene sequence: CDR1 SEHNR, CDR2 FQNEAQ (reference sequence). The CDR3 runs to 15 residues. V lost 4 bases to trimming and J lost 6 bases; unmatched junction nucleotides: 6. Incomplete CDR3 DNA: TGTGCCAGCAGCTCTTCCGACAGGGGGCTAAACATT. Encoded protein: CASSSSDRGLNI. The full CDR3 reads CASSSSDRGLNIQYF.

This clone was counted many times. The sequenced fragment ends 3 residues before the CDR3 boundary, so the rest is inferred from the germline J gene. The V gene is TRBV20-1, the J gene TRBJ2-1; the D call may be TRBD1 or TRBD2 (6 bases each). Trimming removed 4 bases from V and 6 bases from J, with 16 bases in between. This CDR3 is 14 amino acids long. CDR1 DFQATT and CDR2 SNEGSKA come from the germline V gene (reference sequence). CDR3 region: CSAMGAGSSNEQFF. The CDR3 DNA, read in part, is TGCAGTGCTATGGGGGCGGGATCGAGCAATGAG.

The sample holds many counts of this clone. The CDR3 goes on 3 residues after the read ends, and that part is filled in from the germline J gene. This chain joins TRBV7-2 and TRBJ2-7; 10 bases fit TRBD1. From germline, CDR1 is SGHTA and CDR2 FQGNSA. V lost 0 bases, J lost 3 bases, and 2 bases stayed unmatched. This CDR3 contains 15 residues. CDR3 in amino acids: CASSLADRGDYEQYF. The CDR3 DNA, read in part, is TGTGCCAGCAGCTTAGCGGACAGGGGGGACTACGAG. Variable domain in full (rest from reference TRBV7-2 and TRBJ2-7): GAGVSQSPSNKVTEKGKDVELRCDPISGHTALYWYRQSLGQGLEFLIYFQGNSAPDKSGLPSDRFSAERTGGSVSTLTIQRTQQEDSAVYLCASSLADRGDYEQYFGPGTRLTVT.

This clone occurred many times. The read ends 3 residues shy of where the CDR3 ends; the end is completed using the germline J gene. The chain joins TRBV29-1 to TRBJ2-1; 9 positions agree with TRBD1. Germline trimming cut 7 bases from V and 8 bases from J; bases unmatched to any gene: 3. CDR3 length: 11 amino acids. Germline CDR1 reads SQVTM; CDR2 reads ANQGSEA. The sequenced part of the CDR3 DNA is TGCAGCGCCACAGGGGGCCATGAG. Translating gives CSATGGHE. The whole CDR3 reads CSATGGHEQFF.

This clone was observed at least ten times. The CDR3 is cut off 3 residues early in the read; its end comes from the germline J gene. The chain has TRBV28 and TRBJ2-3; TRBD2 matches at 9 bases. The CDR3 has 15 residues. Germline-derived CDR1 and CDR2 are MDHEN and SYDVKM. Trimming at V came to 6 bases and at J to 7 bases, leaving 11 bases not matched to a gene. The CDR3 DNA, read in part, is TGTGCCAGCAGCCCTTTGGTAGCGGGAGATCATACG. It yields the protein CASSPLVAGDHT. From start to end, the CDR3 is CASSPLVAGDHTQYF.

This clone was detected many times. The read gets to within 3 residues of the CDR3 end, and the germline J gene fills in the rest. The chain is built from TRBV19 and TRBJ2-5; the D gene is possibly TRBD2 (5 bases). There are 13 residues in the CDR3. Germline V gives CDR1 LNHDA, CDR2 SQIVND (reference sequence). Trimming left V 3 bases short and J 4 bases short, with 9 bases between. CDR3 protein: CASSMTTLETQYF. The sequenced part of the CDR3 DNA is TGTGCCAGTAGTATGACTACCCTAGAGACC.

Ten or more counts support this clone. The read halts 3 residues ahead of the CDR3 end, with the missing end drawn from the germline J gene. The chain employs TRBV29-1 and TRBJ1-1; possibly TRBD1 for D (5 bases). Germline V gene sequence: CDR1 SQVTM, CDR2 ANQGSEA. V lost 2 bases to trimming and J lost 1 base, with 11 bases between them. The CDR3 consists of 14 residues. The DNA read from the CDR3 is TGCAGCGTTGAATGGGGCGGAGGGAACACTGAA. Encoded protein: CSVEWGGGNTE. From start to end, the CDR3 is CSVEWGGGNTEAFF.

Ten or more counts support this clone. Incomplete CDR3 DNA: TGCGCCAGCAGTGAAGTCCCGGGACAGGGGTTAGCTTCGGGTGAG. It codes for CASSEVPGQGLASGE. The entire CDR3 sequence reads CASSEVPGQGLASGEQFF. The chain recombines TRBV10-1 with TRBJ2-1; TRBD1 agrees at 10 bases. The read comes to an end 3 residues before the CDR3 does, leaving the germline J gene to fill in the end. With V trimmed by 3 bases and J by 9 bases, 17 bases remained unmatched. CDR1 is WNHNN, CDR2 SYGVQD, per germline (reference sequence). This CDR3 region has 18 residues.

In its sample, this clone was seen many times. CDR3 sequence: CASSLGLGRGETQYF. Incomplete CDR3 DNA: TGTGCCAGCAGCCTGGGACTAGGGCGCGGGGAGACC. The rearrangement links TRBV14 to TRBJ2-5, with TRBD2 matching 8 bases. The read ends 3 residues early relative to the CDR3; the germline J gene fills the gap. The CDR3 covers 15 residues. CDR1 is SGHDN and CDR2 is FVKESK in the germline V gene. J was trimmed by 5 bases and V by 4 bases; bases with no gene match: 9. The full variable domain, rest sourced from reference TRBV14 and TRBJ2-5, is EAGVTQFPSHSVIEKGQTVTLRCDPISGHDNLYWYRRVMGKEIKFLLHFVKESKQDESGMPNNRFLAERTGGTYSTLKVQPAELEDSGVYFCASSLGLGRGETQYFGPGTRLLVL.

This clone was picked up many times. The read ends 3 residues shy of where the CDR3 ends; the end is completed using the germline J gene. The identical CDR3 is also encoded by other nucleotide sequences in the sample. The chain employs TRBV4-1 and TRBJ2-1, with D tentatively TRBD1 (5 bases). The CDR3 spans 17 residues. Germline loops: CDR1 MGHRA, CDR2 YSYEKL. V was clipped by 0 bases and J by 0 bases, with 12 bases between them. The CDR3 here is CASSQDGASSSYNEQFF. The part of the CDR3 DNA that was read is TGCGCCAGCAGCCAAGATGGGGCGTCGAGCTCCTACAATGAG.

This clone came up many times. The read is 3 residues too short to cover the CDR3 end, so that end is filled in from the germline J gene. The J gene is TRBJ2-2, the V gene TRBV9, with D possibly TRBD2 on 5 matching bases. The CDR3 totals 14 residues. V lost 3 bases to trimming and J lost 4 bases, with 10 bases between them. Germline V gene sequence: CDR1 SGDLS, CDR2 YYNGEE. CDR3 DNA, as far as it was read: TGTGCCAGCAGCGCTGGAGGACTCACCGGGGAG. As protein: CASSAGGLTGE. In full, the CDR3 is CASSAGGLTGELFF.

This clone was recorded many times. The CDR3 goes on 3 residues after the read ends, and that part is filled in from the germline J gene. The rearrangement links TRBV7-6 to TRBJ2-2; 11 positions match TRBD1. The V gene end was trimmed by 5 bases and the J gene end by 7 bases; junction bases not matched to a gene: 3. From germline, CDR1 is SGHVS and CDR2 FNYEAQ. This CDR3 has 14 residues. Partial CDR3 DNA: TGTGCCAGCAGCGGACAGGGGGCTTTCGGGGAG. It is translated as CASSGQGAFGE. Given in full, the CDR3 is CASSGQGAFGELFF.

This clone appeared many times. The read finishes 3 residues shy of the CDR3 end, and the germline J gene is used to complete it. This chain uses TRBV20-1 with TRBJ1-5, with 7 bases fitting TRBD1. Unmatched junction bases numbered 12, after V lost 4 bases and J lost 6 bases. This CDR3 spans 15 amino acids. Germline CDR1 is DFQATT and CDR2 is SNEGSKA (reference sequence). CDR3 DNA, as far as it was read: TGCAGTGCTACGGGGGACAGACGGGGGCCTCAGCCC. It is translated as CSATGDRRGPQP. In full, the CDR3 is CSATGDRRGPQPQHF.

At least ten counts were recorded for this clone. Sequencing ends 3 residues short of the CDR3 end; the germline J gene provides the rest. J is TRBJ2-5 and V is TRBV7-9, with D possibly matching TRBD1 (5 bases). V lost 3 bases and J 2 bases, leaving 13 bases between the germline ends. From germline, CDR1 is SEHNR and CDR2 FQNEAQ (reference sequence). The CDR3 totals 15 residues. The CDR3 is CASSLQGIPQETQYF. The covered CDR3 bases are TGTGCCAGCAGCTTGCAGGGAATCCCACAAGAGACC. The full variable domain, rest sourced from reference TRBV7-9 and TRBJ2-5, is DTGVSQNPRHKITKRGQNVTFRCDPISEHNRLYWYRQTLGQGPEFLTYFQNEAQLEKSRLLSDRFSAERPKGSFSTLEIQRTEQGDSAMYLCASSLQGIPQETQYFGPGTRLLVL.

This clone showed up many times. The DNA ends 3 residues before the CDR3 does, and the rest of the CDR3 is filled in from the germline J gene. V is TRBV2 and J is TRBJ2-7; D may be TRBD2 (5 bases). This CDR3 is built from 13 residues. CDR1 is SNHLY, CDR2 FYNNEI, per germline. V lost 2 bases to trimming and J lost 5 bases, with 10 bases between them. CDR3 amino acids: CASSERLADEQYF. The covered CDR3 bases are TGTGCCAGCAGTGAACGGCTAGCAGACGAG.

This clone has more than one count but fewer than ten. The CDR3 end lies 3 residues beyond the end of the read and is filled in from the germline J gene. This chain uses TRBV7-2 with TRBJ2-1; 10 bases are shared with TRBD2. The germline gives CDR1 SGHTA, CDR2 FQGNSA. The length of the CDR3 is 16 residues. J gave up 8 bases and V 0 bases, and 7 bases lay outside the gene matches. The part of the CDR3 DNA that was read is TGTGCCAGCAGCTTAGCCGGGACTAGCGCGGTCGATGAG. Translation gives CASSLAGTSAVDE. In full, the CDR3 is CASSLAGTSAVDEQFF.

Ten or more counts support this clone. The read comes to an end 3 residues before the CDR3 does, leaving the germline J gene to fill in the end. The rearrangement joins TRBV19 to TRBJ2-1, with D perhaps matching TRBD2 (5 bases). CDR1 LNHDA and CDR2 SQIVND come from the germline V gene (reference sequence). Trimming cost V 7 bases and J 3 bases, with 13 bases left between them. The CDR3 contains 14 residues. CDR3 protein: CASKGERGYNEQFF. The part of the CDR3 DNA that was read is TGTGCCAGTAAGGGTGAACGGGGCTACAATGAG.

This clone was recorded many times. The read is 3 residues too short to cover the CDR3 end, so that end is filled in from the germline J gene. The chain combines TRBV20-1 with TRBJ2-5; 12 nucleotides line up with TRBD2. CDR3 length: 16 residues. Germline V lookup: CDR1 DFQATT, CDR2 SNEGSKA (reference sequence). The trim removed 2 bases at V and 4 bases at J, leaving 8 bases unmatched. This chain's CDR3 is CSARNLAGGVLETQYF. Partial CDR3 DNA: TGCAGTGCTAGAAACCTAGCGGGAGGGGTGTTAGAGACC.

In this sample, this clone turned up many times. The sequenced fragment ends 3 residues before the CDR3 boundary, so the rest is inferred from the germline J gene. The chain is built from TRBV20-1 and TRBJ2-4; a possible D gene is TRBD2 (6 bases). Trimming pared 4 bases from V and 2 bases from J, leaving 15 bases between. The germline V gene has CDR1 DFQATT and CDR2 SNEGSKA (reference sequence). This CDR3 region has 15 residues. This CDR3 is CSANALGGTKNIQYF. The covered CDR3 bases are TGCAGTGCTAACGCCTTAGGCGGGACCAAAAACATT.

The table lists this clone with many counts. The sequence runs out 3 residues before the end of the CDR3; the remainder is reconstructed from the germline J gene. The chain links TRBV20-1 to TRBJ1-1, with D uncertain. The CDR3 runs to 12 residues. Germline V gene sequence: CDR1 DFQATT, CDR2 SNEGSKA (reference sequence). The sequenced CDR3 bases are TGCAGTACTGCGGGCCGCTTTGAAGAA. Amino acids: CSTAGRFEE. The CDR3 in full is CSTAGRFEEAFF.

This clone came up many times. Read coverage stops 3 residues before the CDR3 terminus; the germline J gene supplies the remainder. V and J are TRBV20-1 and TRBJ2-1; 9 bases are shared with TRBD2. CDR1 and CDR2 from the germline V gene are DFQATT and SNEGSKA (reference sequence). After removal of 6 bases from V and 7 bases from J, the junction contained 10 bases not matched to a gene. This CDR3 region has 14 residues. The CDR3 is CSALNSGSTNEQFF. The sequenced part of the CDR3 DNA is TGCAGTGCGCTAAATAGCGGGAGTACGAATGAG.

This clone has a count of ten or more. CDR3: CASSLDRGDEQYF. CDR3 DNA, as far as it was read: TGCGCCAGCAGTCTGGACAGGGGGGACGAG. The V and J genes are TRBV5-1 and TRBJ2-7, with 10 bases matching TRBD1. The read ends 3 residues shy of where the CDR3 ends; the end is completed using the germline J gene. The CDR3 is 13 amino acids. J lost 5 bases, V lost 5 bases, and 4 bases had no gene match. Germline V lookup: CDR1 SGHRS, CDR2 YFSETQ.

This clone was found many times. The DNA ends 3 residues before the CDR3 does, and the rest of the CDR3 is filled in from the germline J gene. The rearrangement joins TRBV5-1 to TRBJ2-7; TRBD2 aligns across 9 bases. This CDR3 has 15 amino acids. Germline V gene data show CDR1 as SGHRS and CDR2 as YFSETQ. With V trimmed by 4 bases and J by 6 bases, 11 bases remained unmatched. The CDR3 protein is CASSLNPSGAGEQYF. The part of the CDR3 DNA that was read is TGCGCCAGCAGCCTGAACCCTAGCGGGGCCGGCGAG.

Many counts were recorded for this clone. The DNA ends 3 residues before the CDR3 does, and the rest of the CDR3 is filled in from the germline J gene. The chain links TRBV18 to TRBJ1-1; D is unclear. CDR1 KGHSH and CDR2 LQKENI come from the germline V gene. V was clipped by 6 bases and J by 4 bases, with 12 bases between them. The length of the CDR3 is 13 residues. The DNA read from the CDR3 is TGTGCCAGCTCCACGACGGGTTCCACTGAA. Amino acid sequence: CASSTTGSTE. From start to end, the CDR3 is CASSTTGSTEAFF.

In this sample, this clone turned up many times. The sequence runs out 3 residues before the end of the CDR3; the remainder is reconstructed from the germline J gene. The chain is built from TRBV5-8 and TRBJ2-1; TRBD1 matches at 8 bases. Trimming took 3 bases from V and 2 from J; bases not matched to a gene: 4. Germline CDR1 reads SGHTS; CDR2 reads YDEGEE. CDR3 length: 15 amino acids. The CDR3 reads CASSSQGQAYNEQFF. The sequenced CDR3 bases are TGTGCCAGCAGCTCTCAGGGACAGGCCTACAATGAG.

At least ten counts were recorded for this clone. Read sequence stops 3 residues before the CDR3 end, and the germline J gene provides the missing end. V and J are TRBV20-1 and TRBJ2-7; the D gene is possibly TRBD1 (6 bases). The CDR3 has 15 amino acids. In germline, CDR1 is DFQATT, CDR2 SNEGSKA (reference sequence). Trimming shortened V by 3 bases and J by 3 bases, and 18 bases separated the two germline ends. CDR3 bases read: TGCAGTGCTAGTCGATCTGGGGGCGTTGGCTACGAG. Its protein product is CSASRSGGVGYE. The entire CDR3 is CSASRSGGVGYEQYF.

Of note for this clone: At one end the junction does not follow the germline gene, possibly because of a read error. The read comes to an end 3 residues before the CDR3 does, leaving the germline J gene to fill in the end. The V gene is TRBV5-6, the J gene TRBJ2-3; D might be TRBD1 (5 bases). From germline, CDR1 is SGHDT and CDR2 YYEEEE. This CDR3 has 15 residues. Incomplete CDR3 DNA: TGTGCCAGCATCTTCCGACAGCTGCCCACAGATGCG. Residues: CASIFRQLPTDA. The whole CDR3 protein is CASIFRQLPTDAQYF.